This T cell receptor beta chain was sequenced during a study of T cell responses to AZD1222 COVID-19 vaccine. Produced via immunoSEQ multiplex PCR; TCRdb's table is partial and in-frame only. This sample has roughly 180,000 clones, with approximately 90% found just once. The germline gives CDR1 SGHRS, CDR2 YFSETQ. V was pared by 2 bases and J by 2 bases, with 11 bases between. The length of the CDR3 is 15 residues. The chain is built from TRBV5-1 and TRBJ1-5; maybe TRBD1 (6 bases). This receptor was identified in an adult who received the AZD1222 COVID-19 vaccine. The material sequenced was peripheral blood, taken 28 days after the second AZD1222 dose. CDR3 protein: CASSLRGDGNQPQHF. The CDR3, as DNA: TGCGCCAGCAGCTTAAGGGGGGACGGCAATCAGCCCCAGCATTTT.